The 14 T cell receptor beta chains in this list originate from one sample, sequenced in a study of neoadjuvant anti-PD-1 for oral cavity cancer (dated by TCRdb to the early 2020s). Read against the paper, the sample's time point label means: before neoadjuvant nivolumab. Receptor libraries were prepared by the immunoSEQ multiplex PCR assay. As stored in TCRdb, this immuneACCESS dataset retains in-frame rearrangements with V and J assigned. A fraction of the clones does not appear; measured against another copy, unresolved V genes explain less than half of the discrepancy, and the remainder lacks a known reason. A total of more than 5,500 clones appear in this sample, around 48% of them only once. The ten largest clones represent about a quarter of the sample. The sample here was tumor tissue, taken before nivolumab (anti-PD-1) treatment. The receptors were sampled from a person aged 35-79 years with oral cavity squamous cell carcinoma.

This clone has a handful of counts. The chain has TRBV6-1 and TRBJ1-1; possibly TRBD1 for D (5 bases). The CDR3 runs 15 residues. The V gene's germline CDR1 is MNHNS and CDR2 SASEGT. The ends were cut back, 1 base at V and 8 bases at J, with 17 bases in the middle. DNA of the CDR3: TGTGCCAGCAGTGAAGTTCCAGGGCATTTGGAGGAAGCTTTCTTT. As protein: CASSEVPGHLEEAFF.

J is TRBJ2-5 and V is TRBV6-6; no reliable D call. Trimming stripped 2 bases from V and 2 bases from J, with 6 bases between. The CDR3 loop spans 13 amino acids. Germline lookup yields CDR1 MNHNY and CDR2 SVGAGI (reference sequence). In nucleotides, the CDR3 is TGTGCCAGCAGTTACCAGCGACAAGAGACCCAGTACTTC. This gives the protein CASSYQRQETQYF.

The chain uses TRBV6-1 and TRBJ1-6; maybe TRBD1 (5 bases). Trimming removed 2 bases from V and 8 bases from J, with 19 bases in between. The germline V gene has CDR1 MNHNS and CDR2 SASEGT. The CDR3 runs 17 residues. The CDR3, as DNA: TGTGCCAGCAGTGAATCCGCCCTCGCTAGAGGGGATTCACCCCTCCACTTT. Its translation is CASSESALARGDSPLHF.

As regards this clone: This sample also contains other DNA sequences that code for the same CDR3. This sequence joins TRBV7-2 and TRBJ2-2; TRBD2 agrees at 13 bases. Trimming cost V 6 bases and J 4 bases; bases outside gene matches: 5. Germline V gene sequence: CDR1 SGHTA, CDR2 FQGNSA. The CDR3 has 16 residues. The CDR3 spells CASRTSGGSGTGELFF. The DNA of the CDR3 is TGTGCCAGCAGGACTAGCGGGGGGAGTGGCACCGGGGAGCTGTTTTTT.

This clone has a handful of counts. The J gene is TRBJ1-5, the V gene TRBV6-1; D is undetermined. Trimming stripped 0 bases from V and 1 base from J, with 7 bases between. This CDR3 is built from 15 residues. Germline CDR1 and CDR2: MNHNS and SASEGT. The CDR3 loop is CASSEAGESNQPQHF. The CDR3 bases are TGTGCCAGCAGTGAAGCGGGTGAGAGCAATCAGCCCCAGCATTTT.

CDR3: CASSLATQLGSDTQYF. In DNA form, the CDR3 reads TGCGCCAGCAGCTTGGCAACACAGTTAGGGAGCGATACGCAGTATTTT. J is TRBJ2-3 and V is TRBV5-1, with D tentatively TRBD2 (5 bases). Germline-derived CDR1 and CDR2 are SGHRS and YFSETQ. The CDR3 runs 16 residues. Trimming removed 0 bases from V and 6 bases from J, with 17 bases in between. The full variable domain, with the rest looked up from reference TRBV5-1 and TRBJ2-3, is KAGVTQTPRYLIKTRGQQVTLSCSPISGHRSVSWYQQTPGQGLQFLFEYFSETQRNKGNFPGRFSGRQFSNSRSEMNVSTLELGDSALYLCASSLATQLGSDTQYFGPGTRLTVL.

J is TRBJ1-6 and V is TRBV6-5; weak D call: TRBD1 (5 bases). The germline CDR1 and CDR2 sequences are MNHEY and SVGAGI. V shed 2 bases and J shed 6 bases, with 11 bases lying between them. This CDR3 contains 15 residues. CDR3 loop: CASSYSEGTNSPLHF. The CDR3 bases are TGTGCCAGCAGTTACAGTGAGGGGACTAATTCACCCCTCCACTTT.

The rearrangement joins TRBV7-6 to TRBJ1-6, with D possibly being TRBD1 (6 bases). This CDR3 comprises 15 residues. V lost 1 base and J 9 bases, leaving 13 bases between the germline ends. Germline V lookup: CDR1 SGHVS, CDR2 FNYEAQ. The DNA for the CDR3 is TGTGCCAGCAGCTTAGTAGGGGGATCCGGTTCACCCCTCCACTTT. Translating it yields CASSLVGGSGSPLHF.

V gene TRBV27 combines with J gene TRBJ2-2; D might be TRBD2 (5 bases). This CDR3 comprises 14 residues. Per the germline V gene, CDR1 is MNHEY and CDR2 is SMNVEV (reference sequence). V was shortened by 4 bases and J by 4 bases, with 10 bases between the two germline ends. Here the CDR3 DNA reads TGTGCCAGCAGTTATGGACGGGGCACCGGGGAGCTGTTTTTT. Translation gives CASSYGRGTGELFF.

The rearrangement uses TRBV7-3 and TRBJ2-7; D gene ambiguous. The CDR3 runs 10 residues. Looked up from germline, CDR1 is SGHTA and CDR2 is FQGTGA. This chain's CDR3 is CPEKKYEQYF. Here the CDR3 DNA reads TGTCCAGAAAAAAAATACGAGCAGTACTTC.

The V and J genes are TRBV7-9 and TRBJ2-5, with no clear D. The ends were cut back, 5 bases at V and 2 bases at J, with 12 bases in the middle. This CDR3 has 14 residues. The V gene's germline CDR1 is SEHNR and CDR2 FQNEAQ (reference sequence). CDR3 protein: CASSPPWGQETQYF. The CDR3 region has the DNA TGTGCCAGCAGCCCCCCCTGGGGACAAGAGACCCAGTACTTC.

This sequence joins TRBV4-3 and TRBJ1-2, with a tentative D call TRBD1 (5 bases). The V gene's germline CDR1 is LGHNA and CDR2 YSLEER. The CDR3 contains 16 residues. The germline V and J ends were trimmed by 0 bases and 3 bases, with 14 bases remaining between them. CDR3 residues: CASSQDSGRQHYGYTF. DNA for the CDR3: TGCGCCAGCAGCCAAGATTCGGGGCGACAGCACTATGGCTACACCTTC.

The chain joins TRBV29-1 to TRBJ1-2; D is unclear. Germline CDR1 is SQVTM and CDR2 is ANQGSEA. The CDR3 is made up of 13 amino acids. The V end was cut by 4 bases, the J end by 2 bases, with 11 bases between. The CDR3 sequence is CSVAPRLNYGYTF. CDR3 DNA: TGCAGCGTTGCGCCCAGGTTGAACTATGGCTACACCTTC.

This clone was seen a few times. The chain has TRBV7-8 and TRBJ1-4; TRBD1 matches 9 bases. The germline gives CDR1 SGHVS, CDR2 FQNEAQ. Trimming cost V 5 bases and J 8 bases; bases outside gene matches: 9. The CDR3 extends over 15 amino acids. The CDR3 region is CASSPGTGWKEKLFF. Here the CDR3 DNA reads TGTGCCAGCAGCCCCGGGACAGGGTGGAAGGAAAAACTGTTTTTT.